A selection of T cell receptor beta chains follows, all from one sample in a study of cytomegalovirus exposure and HLA in healthy donors. Sequenced by immunoSEQ multiplex PCR; TCRdb stores in-frame clones only, minus some. The sample lists 100,000 to 150,000 clones, around 80% occurring once. The sequencing sample was made of PBMCs. Source of these receptors: a woman aged 40 to 50 in good health and CMV-seronegative. Each CDR3 is given with its conserved first and last residue. D genes are given only for firm matches. Clone size is shown for a subset of rows, as once, few, many or a class of expanded clone.

V: TRBV6-5; size: -; J: TRBJ2-3; D: -; DNA: TGTGCCAGCAAGGCGGGTCGGCCCTTAGATACGCAGTATTTT; CDR3: CASKAGRPLDTQYF
V: TRBV18; size: once; J: TRBJ2-5; D: -; DNA: TGTGCCAGCTCACGGAGTGGCCAGGAGACCCAGTACTTC; CDR3: CASSRSGQETQYF
V: TRBV2; size: -; J: TRBJ1-2; D: TRBD1; DNA: TGTGCCAGCAGTGAAGTACTCCCGGGACAGGTTAACTATGGCTACACCTTC; CDR3: CASSEVLPGQVNYGYTF
V: TRBV7-9; size: -; J: TRBJ1-2; D: TRBD1; DNA: TGTGCCAGCAGCCGGGGGACAGGGGGGGATTATGGCTACACCTTC; CDR3: CASSRGTGGDYGYTF
V: TRBV7-2; size: -; J: TRBJ2-3; D: TRBD1; DNA: TGTGCCAGCAGCCCCGGACAGGGGGCTACAGATACGCAGTATTTT; CDR3: CASSPGQGATDTQYF
V: TRBV4-3; size: -; J: TRBJ2-1; D: -; DNA: TGCGCCAGCAGCCCGAACAGGGGAGGAGGTGAGCAGTTCTTC; CDR3: CASSPNRGGGEQFF
V: TRBV5-4; size: -; J: TRBJ1-1; D: -; DNA: TGTGCCAGCAGCTTGCAGGGAGGGGTCACTGAAGCTTTCTTT; CDR3: CASSLQGGVTEAFF
V: TRBV18; size: -; J: TRBJ2-3; D: TRBD2; DNA: TGTGCCAGCTCATCGGGACTAGAACAAGATACGCAGTATTTT; CDR3: CASSSGLEQDTQYF
V: TRBV4-2; size: -; J: TRBJ2-7; D: TRBD1; DNA: TGTGCCAGCAGCCAAACGGGACAGACCTACGAGCAGTACTTC; CDR3: CASSQTGQTYEQYF
V: TRBV6-6; size: -; J: TRBJ1-5; D: TRBD1; DNA: TGTGCCAGTCAGGGACAGGGGAAAAATCAGCCCCAGCATTTT; CDR3: CASQGQGKNQPQHF
V: TRBV10-3; size: once; J: TRBJ2-2; D: TRBD1; DNA: TGTGCCATCAGTGACCCAGGGACAGGGTATGTCACCGGGGAGCTGTTTTTT; CDR3: CAISDPGTGYVTGELFF
V: TRBV27; size: -; J: TRBJ2-7; D: -; DNA: TGTGCCAGCAGTTTAAGAGGGTACGGCTACGAGCAGTACTTC; CDR3: CASSLRGYGYEQYF
V: TRBV27; size: -; J: TRBJ1-5; D: -; DNA: TGTGCCAGCAGTTTCCAAGGACGGGGATGGCCCCAGCATTTT; CDR3: CASSFQGRGWPQHF
V: TRBV29-1; size: -; J: TRBJ1-1; D: -; DNA: TGCAGCGCTACAGAGAACACTGAAGCTTTCTTT; CDR3: CSATENTEAFF
V: TRBV5-1; size: -; J: TRBJ1-1; D: TRBD1; DNA: TGCGCCAGCAGCTTTCGGGACAGGAGGAACACTGAAGCTTTCTTT; CDR3: CASSFRDRRNTEAFF
V: TRBV7-2; size: -; J: TRBJ1-1; D: -; DNA: TGTGCCACCCTGCCGCGGGGGGGCATTGGCGCTGAAGCTTTCTTT; CDR3: CATLPRGGIGAEAFF
V: TRBV7-2; size: -; J: TRBJ2-3; D: TRBD2; DNA: TGTGCCAGCACCTTCAGCGGGATTGCAGATACGCAGTATTTT; CDR3: CASTFSGIADTQYF
V: TRBV4-1; size: -; J: TRBJ2-7; D: TRBD2; DNA: TGCGCCAGCAGCCAGGAGAATTCACTAGCGGGGTCCGCCGAGCAGTACTTC; CDR3: CASSQENSLAGSAEQYF
V: TRBV28; size: -; J: TRBJ2-7; D: -; DNA: TGTGCCAGCAGTTCGAGCTTAGTTTCCTACGAGCAGTACTTC; CDR3: CASSSSLVSYEQYF
V: TRBV6-5; size: -; J: TRBJ2-7; D: TRBD1; DNA: TGTGCCAGCAGTTACAGTTTGACAGGGTTGAGCTACGAGCAGTACTTC; CDR3: CASSYSLTGLSYEQYF